This T cell receptor beta chain is drawn from a study of blood T cell repertoires in COVID-19. Overall study context: Acute and convalescent COVID-19 samples came from the United States, Italy and Spain. Sources were T cells, B-cell-depleted T cells, or PBMCs; the material itself was cDNA or gDNA.

This clone has only one observation. In the original processing: Nucleated cell number was recorded as an estimate derived from reference gene primer amplification. Sequencing used immunoSEQ multiplex PCR; TCRdb keeps in-frame clones, though not all of them. V and J calls and clone size are copied from that table; D and trimming were computed from the DNA. The sample carries hundreds of thousands of clones, roughly 84% recorded once. V shed 5 bases and J shed 2 bases, with 12 bases lying between them. The CDR3 runs to 14 residues. CDR1 and CDR2 from the germline V gene are MNHNS and SASEGT. V gene TRBV6-1 combines with J gene TRBJ1-2; a weak D match, TRBD1 (5 bases). Material: peripheral blood. The receptor was isolated from a woman at least 80 years old with acute or convalescent COVID-19. The CDR3 region is CASSSPGGNYGYTF. As DNA, the CDR3 is TGTGCCAGCAGTAGCCCCGGGGGGAACTATGGCTACACCTTC.